This TCR beta chain stems from a study of early T cells in non-severe SARS-CoV-2 infection (dated by TCRdb to 2020 to 2022). A note on the overall study: Bulk RNA from unsorted whole blood was used for TCR sequencing, so alpha and beta chains could not be paired.

As regards this clonotype: Its antigen is currently not known. Base qualities were left out, and no much larger clone turns up one base away.

The study was a case-control design nested within a healthcare worker cohort in London, UK, with weekly nasopharyngeal swab PCR tests and blood sampling. Healthcare workers were recruited during the week of the UK lockdown, between 23 and 31 March 2020, and followed weekly for up to roughly 15 weeks. The receptor library was made with 5' RACE. The instrument given in TCRdb is NextSeq 500. The TCR library protocol attached unique molecular identifiers to individual cDNA molecules to correct for sequencing error and PCR bias. Both TCR alpha and beta chains were sequenced, and tight co-correlation was observed between alpha and beta sequence abundances in each sample. The authors processed their data as follows. Decombinator V4 was used to annotate TCR sequences for V gene, J gene and CDR3. TCRs were defined as expanded if a significant change between any two time points was detected under a Poisson model with p below 0.0001. Abundances of TCRs were expressed as counts per million after normalisation to the total number of TCRs sequenced in each sample. TRAV1-2 paired with TRAJ12, TRAJ20 or TRAJ33 defined MAIT TCRs, while TRAV10 paired with TRAJ18 defined iNKT TCRs. A search of VDJdb, accessed on 1 November 2021, was run for TCRs annotated to CMV, EBV and SARS-CoV-2, with TCRs annotated for multiple antigens excluded. The raw public reads went through TCRdb reprocessing: fastp at Q25, MiXCR clone calling, in-frame beta chains kept. Here each entry gathers all rows of one CDR3 protein and keeps the most common genes and DNA. The V and J calls were not made by the authors but by TCRdb's processing. The sample contains around 52,000 distinct CDR3 sequences, about 12% of them found a single time. Jointly, the top ten make up around 2.8% of the sample.

V lost 8 bases and J lost 7 bases, and the count of bases not matched to a germline gene is 3. From its cysteine to its phenylalanine, the CDR3 spans 12 amino acids. The read is trimmed to its CDR3 DNA, 36 bases read in frame from base 1. As encoded in the germline V gene, CDR1 is MNHEY while CDR2 is SVGAGI. Results and caveats for the whole study, not just this receptor: VDJdb matching was skewed toward anti-spike CD8 responses and likely underestimated virus-specific expansions, missing private and CD4 specificities.

Sequences were obtained from whole blood. The rearrangement joined TRBV6-5 to TRBJ1-5; the junction holds 9 bases that match TRBD1. The sequence was collected from an adult who was a healthcare worker with PCR-confirmed SARS-CoV-2 infection or an uninfected control (not recorded which). The CDR3: CASGTGSQPQHF. The nucleotides read TGTGCCAGCGGGACAGGGAGCCAGCCCCAGCATTTT.